This entry describes one TCR beta chain. Negative isolation was used for CD8+ and CD4+ T cells, and FACS enrichment was applied to TEMRA cells. The sample belongs to a study of CD8 T cells in Susac syndrome. Overall study: Sequencing included Susac syndrome patients, about six of them with active disease and under ten in remission. Patients with Susac syndrome were therapy-naive, taking corticosteroids, with some also receiving intravenous immunoglobulin, or taking intravenous immunoglobulin alone at the time their blood was drawn.

An amount of RNA that ranged from roughly 0.5 to 1 ug was reverse transcribed with random hexamers. It was immunoSEQ multiplex PCR that amplified TCR beta CDR3 across 54 Vbeta and 13 Jbeta. TCRdb fed the immunoSEQ multiplex PCR reads into MiXCR, producing one record per CDR3 protein. The sample has about 160,000 distinct CDR3 sequences, 90% to 97% seen once. This CDR3 contains 13 residues. J lost 8 bases, V lost 6 bases, and 7 bases had no gene match. This rearrangement joins TRBV12-3 or TRBV12-4 to TRBJ2-1, with 7 bases that match TRBD1. Specimen: CD4+ T cells from PBMCs. The source is a human donor with Susac syndrome. The CDR3 region is CASSSYRGYEQFF. The CDR3 DNA reads as TGTGCCAGCAGCTCATACAGGGGCTATGAGCAGTTCTTC.